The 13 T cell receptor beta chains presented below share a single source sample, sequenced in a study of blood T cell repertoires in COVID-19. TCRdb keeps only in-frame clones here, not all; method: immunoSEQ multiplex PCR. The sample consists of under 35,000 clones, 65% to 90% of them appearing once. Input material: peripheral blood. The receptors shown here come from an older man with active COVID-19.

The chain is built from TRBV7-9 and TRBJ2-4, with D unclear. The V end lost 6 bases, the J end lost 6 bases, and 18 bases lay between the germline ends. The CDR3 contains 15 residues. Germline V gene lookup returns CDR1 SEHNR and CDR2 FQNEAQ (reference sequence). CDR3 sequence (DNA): TGTGCCAGCAGTTCCACCGATCTAGGCCTAAACATTCAGTACTTC. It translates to CASSSTDLGLNIQYF. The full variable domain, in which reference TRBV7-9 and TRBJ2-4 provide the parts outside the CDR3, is DTGVSQNPRHKITKRGQNVTFRCDPISEHNRLYWYRQTLGQGPEFLTYFQNEAQLEKSRLLSDRFSAERPKGSFSTLEIQRTEQGDSAMYLCASSSTDLGLNIQYFGAGTRLSVL.

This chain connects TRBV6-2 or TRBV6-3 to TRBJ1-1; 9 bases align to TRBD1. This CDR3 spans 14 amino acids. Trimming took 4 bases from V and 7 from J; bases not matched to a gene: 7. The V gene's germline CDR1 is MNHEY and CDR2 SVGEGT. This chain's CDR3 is CASSSLGQGLEAFF. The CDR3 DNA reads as TGTGCCAGCAGTTCCTTGGGACAGGGCCTTGAAGCTTTCTTT.

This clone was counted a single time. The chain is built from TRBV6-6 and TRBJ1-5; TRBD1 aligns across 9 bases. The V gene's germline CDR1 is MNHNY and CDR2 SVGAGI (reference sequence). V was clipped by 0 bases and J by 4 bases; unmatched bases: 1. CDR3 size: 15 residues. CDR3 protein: CASSYSGQGNQPQHF. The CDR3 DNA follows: TGTGCCAGCAGTTACTCGGGACAGGGAAATCAGCCCCAGCATTTT.

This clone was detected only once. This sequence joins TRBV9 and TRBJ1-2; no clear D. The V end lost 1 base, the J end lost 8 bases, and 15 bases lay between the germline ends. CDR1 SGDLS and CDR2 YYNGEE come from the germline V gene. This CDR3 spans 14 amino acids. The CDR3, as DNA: TGTGCCAGCAGCGTAACAACGGATACTATGGGCTACACCTTC. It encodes CASSVTTDTMGYTF.

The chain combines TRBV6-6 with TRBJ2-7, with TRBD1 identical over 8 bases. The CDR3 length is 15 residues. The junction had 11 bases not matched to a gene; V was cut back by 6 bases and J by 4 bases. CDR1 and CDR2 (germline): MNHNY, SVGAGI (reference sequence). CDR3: CASSKGTGGGYEQYF. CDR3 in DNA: TGTGCCAGCAGCAAGGGGACAGGTGGGGGGTACGAGCAGTACTTC.

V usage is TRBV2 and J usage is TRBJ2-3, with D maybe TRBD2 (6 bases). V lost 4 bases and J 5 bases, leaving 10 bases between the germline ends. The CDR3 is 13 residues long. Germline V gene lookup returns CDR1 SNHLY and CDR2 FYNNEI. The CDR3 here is CASSAGDGDTQYF. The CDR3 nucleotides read TGTGCCAGCAGTGCGGGAGACGGAGATACGCAGTATTTT.

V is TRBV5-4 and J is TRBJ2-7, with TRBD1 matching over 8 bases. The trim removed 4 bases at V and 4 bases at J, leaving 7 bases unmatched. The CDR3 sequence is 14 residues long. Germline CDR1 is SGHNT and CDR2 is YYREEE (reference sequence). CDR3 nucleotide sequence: TGTGCCAGCAGCCCGACAGGGGTTTTATACGAGCAGTACTTC. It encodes CASSPTGVLYEQYF.

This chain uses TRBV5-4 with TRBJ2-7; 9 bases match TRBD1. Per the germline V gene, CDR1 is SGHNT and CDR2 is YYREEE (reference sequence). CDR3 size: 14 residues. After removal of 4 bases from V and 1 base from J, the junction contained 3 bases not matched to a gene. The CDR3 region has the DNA TGTGCCAGCAGCAAGGACAGGGGATCCTACGAGCAGTACTTC. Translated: CASSKDRGSYEQYF.

The CDR3 coding sequence is TGTGCCAGCAGTCTGGACTTTACAGATACGCAGTATTTT. Its protein product is CASSLDFTDTQYF. This chain links TRBV6-2 or TRBV6-3 with TRBJ2-3; perhaps TRBD2 as D (5 bases). V shed 5 bases and J shed 3 bases, with 9 bases lying between them. The CDR3 length is 13 residues. In germline, CDR1 is MNHEY, CDR2 SVGEGT.

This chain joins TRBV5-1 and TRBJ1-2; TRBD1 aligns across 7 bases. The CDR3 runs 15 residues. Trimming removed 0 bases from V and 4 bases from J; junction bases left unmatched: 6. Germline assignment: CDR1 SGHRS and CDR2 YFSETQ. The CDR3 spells CASSLDTGVSYGYTF. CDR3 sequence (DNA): TGCGCCAGCAGCTTGGATACAGGGGTCAGCTATGGCTACACCTTC.

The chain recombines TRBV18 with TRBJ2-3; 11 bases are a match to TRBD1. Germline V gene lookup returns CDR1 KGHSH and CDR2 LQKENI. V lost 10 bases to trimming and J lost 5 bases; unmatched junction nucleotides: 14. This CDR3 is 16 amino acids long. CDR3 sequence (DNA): TGTGCCACCCAGATATCCCGGACAGGGGGCAAAGATACGCAGTATTTT. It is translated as CATQISRTGGKDTQYF.

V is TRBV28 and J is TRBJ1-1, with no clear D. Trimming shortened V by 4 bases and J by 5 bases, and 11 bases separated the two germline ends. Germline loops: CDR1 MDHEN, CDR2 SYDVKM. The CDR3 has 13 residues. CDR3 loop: CASSYRVGTEAFF. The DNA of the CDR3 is TGTGCCAGCAGTTATCGGGTTGGGACTGAAGCTTTCTTT.

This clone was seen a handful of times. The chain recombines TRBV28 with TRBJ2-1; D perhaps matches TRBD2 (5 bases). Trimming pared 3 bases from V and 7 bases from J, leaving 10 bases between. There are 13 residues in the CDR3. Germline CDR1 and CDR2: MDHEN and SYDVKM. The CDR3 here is CASSLISGNEQFF. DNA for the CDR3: TGTGCCAGCAGTTTGATTTCGGGAAATGAGCAGTTCTTC.